A selection of T cell receptor beta chains follows, all from one sample in a study of shared clonotypes between healthy human individuals. Only in-frame clones appear in the TCRdb table, and some are missing; sequencing was by immunoSEQ multiplex PCR. The repertoire holds roughly 2.5 million clones, with around 94% as singletons. Sequencing input: naive CD4+ T cells sorted from blood. These receptors were taken from a man younger than 30 in good health. Both conserved end residues are part of each CDR3. A D gene is named only where the DNA matches it firmly. Clone size, where shown, is once, few, many, or a class for clones that have expanded.

j_call d_call clone_size v_call cdr3_length cdr3_aa cdr3_nt
TRBJ2-2 . . TRBV21-1 19 CASSDTGGLAGVRTGELFF TGTGCCAGCAGCGACACGGGGGGACTAGCGGGAGTTCGGACCGGGGAGCTGTTTTTT
TRBJ2-3 TRBD2 . TRBV5-6 14 CASSRTSGTDTQYF TGTGCCAGCAGCAGGACTAGCGGGACAGATACGCAGTATTTT
TRBJ2-3 . . TRBV5-8 14 CASSPRGSTDTQYF TGTGCCAGCAGCCCCCGGGGGAGCACAGATACGCAGTATTTT
TRBJ1-5 . . TRBV19 15 CASALTEYSNQPQHF TGTGCCAGTGCCCTGACAGAGTATAGCAATCAGCCCCAGCATTTT
TRBJ2-1 TRBD1 once TRBV27 14 CASKRQGAYNEQFF TGTGCCAGCAAACGCCAGGGGGCCTACAATGAGCAGTTCTTC
TRBJ1-4 . . TRBV7-9 15 CASSLSQGRGEKLFF TGTGCCAGCAGCTTAAGCCAGGGGCGGGGTGAAAAACTGTTTTTT
TRBJ1-1 . . TRBV5-1 13 CASSPRRDTEAFF TGCGCCAGCAGCCCCCGCAGGGACACTGAAGCTTTCTTT
TRBJ2-1 TRBD2 . TRBV6-1 14 CASIRLAGNNEQFF TGTGCCAGCATCAGACTAGCGGGGAACAATGAGCAGTTCTTC
TRBJ2-7 TRBD2 . TRBV19 19 CASSLGTGTSGRASYEQYF TGTGCCAGTAGTCTGGGCACCGGGACTAGCGGGAGGGCCTCCTACGAGCAGTACTTC
TRBJ1-2 . . TRBV9 15 CASSVGVHPTYGYTF TGTGCCAGCAGCGTAGGGGTCCACCCGACATATGGCTACACCTTC
TRBJ1-5 . . TRBV28 17 CASSAESGGVGNQPQHF TGTGCCAGCAGTGCCGAGTCCGGAGGGGTCGGCAATCAGCCCCAGCATTTT
TRBJ2-5 TRBD2 . TRBV5-1 21 CASRPPSLAGGEQSVRETQYF TGCGCCAGCAGACCTCCTTCGCTAGCGGGAGGTGAGCAGAGTGTGAGAGAGACCCAGTACTTC
TRBJ2-6 . . TRBV19 14 CASSIYSGANVLTF TGTGCCAGTAGTATTTACTCTGGGGCCAACGTCCTGACTTTC
TRBJ2-5 TRBD2 . TRBV9 15 CASSQGLAEQETQYF TGTGCCAGCAGCCAAGGACTAGCGGAGCAAGAGACCCAGTACTTC
TRBJ2-1 TRBD2 . TRBV28 14 CASSSGTSLDEQFF TGTGCCAGCAGTTCCGGGACTAGTCTAGATGAGCAGTTCTTC